This section outlines one T cell receptor (beta chain) sequence together with its context. Clones were read by immunoSEQ multiplex PCR, and TCRdb kept only the in-frame ones, dropping some. Seen here are about 100,000 clones, under 75% observed once, and the top ten hold roughly 6.2%. This sample stems from a study of blood T cell repertoires in COVID-19. The receptor's source is an elderly man with acute or convalescent COVID-19. The source material was peripheral blood.

CDR3 region: CASSLGSASGRGEQFF. In DNA, the CDR3 is TGTGCCAGCAGCTTAGGTTCGGCTAGCGGGAGGGGTGAGCAGTTCTTC. This sequence joins TRBV7-6 and TRBJ2-1; 12 nucleotides align to TRBD2. After removal of 1 base from V and 9 bases from J, the junction contained 7 bases not matched to a gene. The CDR3 totals 16 residues. Germline V gene sequence: CDR1 SGHVS, CDR2 FNYEAQ.